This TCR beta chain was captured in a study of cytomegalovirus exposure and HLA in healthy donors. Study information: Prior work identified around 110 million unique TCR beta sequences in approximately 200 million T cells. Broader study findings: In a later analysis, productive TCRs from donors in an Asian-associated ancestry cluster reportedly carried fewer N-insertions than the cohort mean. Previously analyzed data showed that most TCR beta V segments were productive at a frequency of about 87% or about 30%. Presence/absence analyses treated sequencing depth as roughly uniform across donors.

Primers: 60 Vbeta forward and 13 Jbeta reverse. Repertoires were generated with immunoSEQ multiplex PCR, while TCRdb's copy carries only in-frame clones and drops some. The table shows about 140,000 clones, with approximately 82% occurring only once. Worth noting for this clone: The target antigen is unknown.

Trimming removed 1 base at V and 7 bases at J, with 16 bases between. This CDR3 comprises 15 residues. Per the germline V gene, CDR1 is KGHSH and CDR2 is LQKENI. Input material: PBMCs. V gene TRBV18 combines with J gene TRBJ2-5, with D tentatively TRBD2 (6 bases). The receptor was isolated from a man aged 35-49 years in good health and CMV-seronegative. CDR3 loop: CASSPQATRAGTQYF. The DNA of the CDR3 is TGTGCCAGCTCACCACAGGCCACCCGAGCGGGGACCCAGTACTTC. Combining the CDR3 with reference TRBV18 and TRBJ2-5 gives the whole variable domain NAGVMQNPRHLVRRRGQEARLRCSPMKGHSHVYWYRQLPEEGLKFMVYLQKENIIDESGMPKERFSAEFPKEGPSILRIQQVVRGDSAAYFCASSPQATRAGTQYFGPGTRLLVL.